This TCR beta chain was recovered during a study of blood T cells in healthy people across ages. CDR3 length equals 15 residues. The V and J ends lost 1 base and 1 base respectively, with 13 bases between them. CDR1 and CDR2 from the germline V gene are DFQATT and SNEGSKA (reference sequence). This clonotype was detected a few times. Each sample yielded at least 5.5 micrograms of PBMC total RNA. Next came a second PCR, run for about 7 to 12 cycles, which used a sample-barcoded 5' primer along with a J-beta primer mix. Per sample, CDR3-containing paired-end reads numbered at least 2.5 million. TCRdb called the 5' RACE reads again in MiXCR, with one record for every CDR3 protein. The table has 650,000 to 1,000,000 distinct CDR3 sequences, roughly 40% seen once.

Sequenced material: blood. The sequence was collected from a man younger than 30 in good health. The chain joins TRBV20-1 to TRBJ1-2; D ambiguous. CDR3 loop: CSARGSAEFNYGYTF. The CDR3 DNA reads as TGCAGTGCTAGAGGTTCGGCAGAGTTTAACTATGGCTACACCTTC.